A single sample is the source of the 16 T cell receptor beta chains below, sequenced in a study of blood T cell repertoires in COVID-19. This table comes from immunoSEQ multiplex PCR, and its TCRdb copy is limited to in-frame clones, with some not included. Of under 200,000 clones detected, about four fifths appear once; the ten largest clones hold around 7%. Input material: peripheral blood. Every receptor here comes from a man between 65 and 85 years old with active or convalescent COVID-19.

This chain links TRBV11-2 with TRBJ1-6, with TRBD1 as a possible D gene (6 bases). This CDR3 has 16 amino acids. From germline, CDR1 is SGHAT and CDR2 FQNNGV. Deletions cut 5 bases from V and 4 bases from J, with 15 bases between. Written as DNA, the CDR3 is TGTGCCAGCAGCGGCGACGGACAGTCTTATAATTCACCCCTCCACTTT. This gives the protein CASSGDGQSYNSPLHF.

This clone was seen only a few times. The CDR3 coding sequence is TGTGCCAGTAGCAGGTGGGGGGAAAACAATGAGCAGTTCTTC. As protein: CASSRWGENNEQFF. The V gene is TRBV19, the J gene TRBJ2-1, with D tentatively TRBD2 (6 bases). Per germline, CDR1 LNHDA and CDR2 SQIVND (reference sequence). Trimming took 6 bases from V and 5 from J, leaving 14 bases between them. The CDR3 runs 14 residues.

This sequence joins TRBV18 and TRBJ2-3; 7 nucleotides agree with TRBD2. The CDR3 totals 15 residues. Per the germline V gene, CDR1 is KGHSH and CDR2 is LQKENI. V dropped 3 bases and J dropped 2; count of bases not matched to a gene: 5. This CDR3 reads CASSPNGGNTDTQYF. CDR3 DNA sequence: TGTGCCAGCTCACCCAACGGGGGGAACACAGATACGCAGTATTTT. The variable domain in full, completed from reference TRBV18 and TRBJ2-3, reads NAGVMQNPRHLVRRRGQEARLRCSPMKGHSHVYWYRQLPEEGLKFMVYLQKENIIDESGMPKERFSAEFPKEGPSILRIQQVVRGDSAAYFCASSPNGGNTDTQYFGPGTRLTVL.

The chain recombines TRBV28 with TRBJ1-5; 8 nucleotides match TRBD1. This CDR3 is built from 13 residues. The J segment lost 6 bases and the V segment lost 11 bases, leaving 9 bases of the junction unmatched. Germline lookup yields CDR1 MDHEN and CDR2 SYDVKM. As DNA, the CDR3 is TGTGCCCTGGCAGGGGGCGCGGGTCAGCCCCAGCATTTT. Its translation: CALAGGAGQPQHF.

This chain uses TRBV12-5 with TRBJ2-1; the match to TRBD2 covers 13 bases. Trimming at V came to 7 bases and at J to 3 bases, leaving 6 bases not matched to a gene. Germline assignment: CDR1 LGHNT and CDR2 FRNRAP. The CDR3 length is 16 residues. CDR3 loop: CASALGTSGNYNEQFF. CDR3 nucleotides: TGTGCTAGTGCCCTTGGGACTAGCGGGAACTACAATGAGCAGTTCTTC.

This clone was counted a few times. The V and J genes are TRBV5-1 and TRBJ2-5; 8 bases map to TRBD2. CDR3 length equals 16 residues. Trimming at V came to 0 bases and at J to 2 bases, leaving 6 bases not matched to a gene. Germline CDR1 is SGHRS and CDR2 is YFSETQ. In DNA, the CDR3 is TGCGCCAGCAGCTTGGCACTAGCGGAGGGTCAAGAGACCCAGTACTTC. The encoded protein is CASSLALAEGQETQYF. The variable domain in full, completed from reference TRBV5-1 and TRBJ2-5, reads KAGVTQTPRYLIKTRGQQVTLSCSPISGHRSVSWYQQTPGQGLQFLFEYFSETQRNKGNFPGRFSGRQFSNSRSEMNVSTLELGDSALYLCASSLALAEGQETQYFGPGTRLLVL.

The chain employs TRBV29-1 and TRBJ1-6, with 7 bases fitting TRBD1. The V and J ends lost 4 bases and 8 bases, in that order; junction bases with no gene match: 2. Germline V gene lookup returns CDR1 SQVTM and CDR2 ANQGSEA. This CDR3 has 12 amino acids. The CDR3 sequence is CSVGQGDSPLHF. The CDR3 DNA follows: TGCAGCGTTGGACAGGGTGATTCACCCCTCCACTTT.

The V call is TRBV6-6, the J call TRBJ1-1; perhaps TRBD1 as D (6 bases). CDR3 length: 12 amino acids. Germline assignment: CDR1 MNHNY and CDR2 SVGAGI (reference sequence). Trimming cost V 7 bases and J 6 bases, with 12 bases left between them. The CDR3 spells CASTSQGAEAFF. CDR3 coding DNA: TGTGCCAGCACCTCACAGGGAGCTGAAGCTTTCTTT.

The chain couples TRBV7-2 to TRBJ2-7; 9 bases agree with TRBD2. V lost 5 bases and J lost 2; bases outside the gene matches: 7. The CDR3 runs 15 residues. Germline V lookup: CDR1 SGHTA, CDR2 FQGNSA. As DNA, the CDR3 is TGTGCCAGCAGCGGGGGACTAGCCAGAGCCTACGAGCAGTACTTC. Translating gives CASSGGLARAYEQYF.

This clone was seen a few times. The chain employs TRBV27 and TRBJ2-2; perhaps TRBD1 as D (6 bases). Germline V gene sequence: CDR1 MNHEY, CDR2 SMNVEV (reference sequence). V was cut by 5 bases and J by 5 bases, with 15 bases left in between. The CDR3 length is 15 residues. The CDR3 region has the DNA TGTGCCAGCAGTCTCTCCGGACAGATAACCGGGGAGCTGTTTTTT. It translates to CASSLSGQITGELFF.

This clone was seen only once. The rearrangement uses TRBV4-1 and TRBJ2-5, with 13 positions matching TRBD2. V dropped 4 bases and J dropped 2; count of bases not matched to a gene: 7. CDR3 length: 17 residues. Germline-derived CDR1 and CDR2 are MGHRA and YSYEKL. The chain's CDR3 is CASSPWRLAGGQETQYF. Written as DNA, the CDR3 is TGCGCCAGCAGCCCATGGCGACTAGCGGGAGGTCAAGAGACCCAGTACTTC.

V is TRBV27 and J is TRBJ1-2; the match to TRBD1 covers 8 bases. The germline gives CDR1 MNHEY, CDR2 SMNVEV (reference sequence). With V trimmed by 2 bases and J by 8 bases, 7 bases remained unmatched. The CDR3 has 14 amino acids. The CDR3 DNA sequence: TGTGCCAGCAGTTTAGGGATACAGGGGGGCGGCTACACCTTC. Translating it yields CASSLGIQGGGYTF.

This chain connects TRBV6-5 to TRBJ1-1; 7 bases fit TRBD1. The CDR3 contains 15 residues. Germline V gives CDR1 MNHEY, CDR2 SVGAGI. V dropped 5 bases and J dropped 1; count of bases not matched to a gene: 7. CDR3 sequence reads: CASSPKGAGNTEAFF. CDR3 DNA sequence: TGTGCCAGCAGTCCCAAGGGGGCGGGGAACACTGAAGCTTTCTTT.

The chain recombines TRBV7-2 with TRBJ2-1; TRBD2 might be the D (6 bases). From germline, CDR1 is SGHTA and CDR2 FQGNSA. V was pared by 5 bases and J by 8 bases, with 19 bases between. The CDR3 has 15 residues. The CDR3 DNA follows: TGTGCCAGCAGCCCAGGGACTGGATTGATTGATGAGCAGTTCTTC. This sequence encodes CASSPGTGLIDEQFF.

The J gene is TRBJ2-1, the V gene TRBV9; TRBD2 matches at 13 bases. The ends lost 4 bases at V and 6 bases at J; junction bases unmatched: 4. Germline values: CDR1 SGDLS, CDR2 YYNGEE. The CDR3 is 15 residues long. The CDR3 region has the DNA TGTGCCAGCAGCCCCCGGACTAGCGGGAGCAATGAGCAGTTCTTC. Translating it yields CASSPRTSGSNEQFF.

This clone has just a few counts. V is TRBV5-1 and J is TRBJ1-3; TRBD1 agrees at 7 bases. The CDR3 runs 15 residues. The germline V gene has CDR1 SGHRS and CDR2 YFSETQ. Trimming cost V 4 bases and J 2 bases; bases outside gene matches: 6. DNA of the CDR3: TGCGCCAGCAGCCCCGGGGACAGAACTGGAAACACCATATATTTT. The encoded protein is CASSPGDRTGNTIYF.